This paragraph covers one T cell receptor beta chain sequence. Its target is not known. Other DNA variants within this sample encode the same CDR3. Germline CDR1 is ENHRY and CDR2 is SYGVKD. The CDR3 length is 12 residues. Trimming stripped 4 bases from V and 2 bases from J, with 6 bases between. The sample originates from a study of T cell responses to AZD1222 COVID-19 vaccine. Study-level results: Dominant at 160-218 and 743-854, vaccine-associated CD4 TCRs also spanned spike.

TCRdb's table, derived via immunoSEQ multiplex PCR, lists solely in-frame clones and lacks some. The sample shows under 200,000 clones, around 92% of them seen only once. The TCR was taken from an adult who received the AZD1222 COVID-19 vaccine. The sequencing here drew on peripheral blood, taken 28 days after the second AZD1222 dose. The rearrangement joins TRBV10-3 to TRBJ2-7; TRBD1 is a possible D gene (6 bases). The CDR3 nucleotides are TGTGCCATCAGTGGGACAGCCTACGAGCAGTACTTC. Translating gives CAISGTAYEQYF.